This paragraph covers one T cell receptor (beta chain) sequence. The data were taken from a study of blood T cell repertoires in COVID-19. On the study more broadly: The United States, Italy and Spain were the sources of the acute and convalescent COVID-19 samples.

This table comes from immunoSEQ multiplex PCR, and its TCRdb copy is limited to in-frame clones, with some not included. The sample lists 170,000 or so clones; about 80% were seen once. V was clipped by 10 bases and J by 4 bases; unmatched bases: 9. This CDR3 is built from 13 residues. Germline V gene lookup returns CDR1 MNHEY and CDR2 SVGAGI. The sequence was collected from a man aged 65 to 85 with active or convalescent COVID-19. This chain connects TRBV6-5 to TRBJ1-1; 7 nucleotides align to TRBD1. Material for sequencing was peripheral blood. CDR3 residues: CATTGAEGTEAFF. As DNA, the CDR3 is TGTGCCACCACAGGGGCTGAGGGCACTGAAGCTTTCTTT.